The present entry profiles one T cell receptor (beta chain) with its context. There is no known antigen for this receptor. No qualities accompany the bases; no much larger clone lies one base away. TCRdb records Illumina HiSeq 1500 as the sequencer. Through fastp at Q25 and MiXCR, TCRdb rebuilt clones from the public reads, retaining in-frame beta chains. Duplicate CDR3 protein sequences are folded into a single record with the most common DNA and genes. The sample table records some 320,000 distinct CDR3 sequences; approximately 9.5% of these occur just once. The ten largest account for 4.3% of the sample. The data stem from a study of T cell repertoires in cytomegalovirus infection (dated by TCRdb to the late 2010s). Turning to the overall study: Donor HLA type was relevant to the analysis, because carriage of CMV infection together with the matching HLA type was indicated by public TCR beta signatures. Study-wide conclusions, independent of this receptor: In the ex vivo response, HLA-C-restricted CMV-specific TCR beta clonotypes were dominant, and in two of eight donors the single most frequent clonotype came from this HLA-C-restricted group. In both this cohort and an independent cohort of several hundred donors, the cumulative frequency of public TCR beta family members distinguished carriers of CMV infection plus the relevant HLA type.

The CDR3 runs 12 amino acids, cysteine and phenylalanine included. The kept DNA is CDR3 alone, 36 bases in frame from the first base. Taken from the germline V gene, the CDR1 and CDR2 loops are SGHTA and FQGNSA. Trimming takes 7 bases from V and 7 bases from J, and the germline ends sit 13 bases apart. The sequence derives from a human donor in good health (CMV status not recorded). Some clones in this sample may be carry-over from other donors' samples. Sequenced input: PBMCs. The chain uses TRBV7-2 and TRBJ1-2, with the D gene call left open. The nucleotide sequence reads TGTGCCAGCACCCCTCGGAGGGCTGGCTACACCTTC. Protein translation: CASTPRRAGYTF.